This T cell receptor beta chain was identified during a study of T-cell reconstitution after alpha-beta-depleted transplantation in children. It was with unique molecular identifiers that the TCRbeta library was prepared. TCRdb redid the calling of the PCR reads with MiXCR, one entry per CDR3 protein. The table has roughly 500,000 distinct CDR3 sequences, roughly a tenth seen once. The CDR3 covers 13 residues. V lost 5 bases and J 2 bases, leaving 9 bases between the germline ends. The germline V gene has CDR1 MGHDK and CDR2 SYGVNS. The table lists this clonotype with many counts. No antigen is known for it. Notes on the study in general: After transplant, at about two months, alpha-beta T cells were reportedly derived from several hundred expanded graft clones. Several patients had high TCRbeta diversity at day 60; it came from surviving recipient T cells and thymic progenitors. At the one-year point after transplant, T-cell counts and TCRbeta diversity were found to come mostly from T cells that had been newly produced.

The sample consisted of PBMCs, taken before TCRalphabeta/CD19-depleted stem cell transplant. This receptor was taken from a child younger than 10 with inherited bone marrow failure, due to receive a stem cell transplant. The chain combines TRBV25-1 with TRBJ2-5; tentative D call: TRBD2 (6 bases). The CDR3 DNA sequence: TGTGCCAGCAGTAGCCGGGAGCAAGAGACCCAGTACTTC. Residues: CASSSREQETQYF. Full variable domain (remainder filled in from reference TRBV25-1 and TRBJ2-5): EADIYQTPRYLVIGTGKKITLECSQTMGHDKMYWYQQDPGMELHLIHYSYGVNSTEKGDLSSESTVSRIRTEHFPLTLESARPSHTSQYLCASSSREQETQYFGPGTRLLVL.